The 7 T cell receptor beta chains reported below all come from one sample, sequenced in a study of cytomegalovirus exposure and HLA in healthy donors. Profiled with immunoSEQ multiplex PCR; TCRdb holds only in-frame clones, not every one. The table has about 120,000 clones, 85% to 90% seen once; the top ten hold approximately 1.1%. The specimen was PBMCs. Receptors originate from a young woman in good health and CMV-seronegative.

As for this clone: In the same sample, other DNA sequences code for this CDR3. V gene TRBV28 combines with J gene TRBJ1-2; D uncertain. CDR1 is MDHEN and CDR2 is SYDVKM in the germline V gene. Between the trimmed V and J ends, which lost 1 base and 3 bases, there was a span of 3 bases. The CDR3 has 12 residues. Written as DNA, the CDR3 is TGTGCCAGCAGTTTATCTGACTATGGCTACACCTTC. This encodes CASSLSDYGYTF.

The CDR3: CASSSRGTDEAFF. The DNA for the CDR3 is TGCGCCAGCAGCTCCAGAGGAACCGATGAAGCTTTCTTT. The chain uses TRBV5-1 and TRBJ1-1, with unresolved D. This CDR3 is 13 amino acids long. Germline CDR1 and CDR2: SGHRS and YFSETQ. V was clipped by 3 bases and J by 7 bases, with 13 bases between them.

The chain has TRBV18 and TRBJ1-1; perhaps TRBD1 as D (5 bases). The germline gives CDR1 KGHSH, CDR2 LQKENI. The CDR3 runs 15 residues. Trimming stripped 6 bases from V and 1 base from J, with 15 bases between. The CDR3 coding sequence is TGTGCCAGCTCCCCTTTTCAGGGCGAGAACACTGAAGCTTTCTTT. Its protein is CASSPFQGENTEAFF.

The chain combines TRBV27 with TRBJ2-7; 9 positions match TRBD1. Germline CDR1 reads MNHEY; CDR2 reads SMNVEV (reference sequence). V was pared by 5 bases and J by 3 bases, with 8 bases of the junction left unmatched. This CDR3 contains 15 residues. The chain's CDR3 is CASSQQGAGNYEQYF. The CDR3 nucleotides are TGTGCCAGCAGTCAACAGGGGGCAGGAAACTACGAGCAGTACTTC.

The chain combines TRBV7-9 with TRBJ2-7, with D possibly matching TRBD1 (5 bases). CDR1 SEHNR and CDR2 FQNEAQ come from the germline V gene (reference sequence). Deletions cut 4 bases from V and 2 bases from J, with 12 bases between. The CDR3 contains 14 residues. CDR3 in amino acids: CASSSLRETYEQYF. DNA of the CDR3: TGTGCCAGCAGCTCCCTCAGGGAAACCTACGAGCAGTACTTC.

The gene calls are TRBV28 and TRBJ1-1; D gene ambiguous. The CDR3 is made up of 12 amino acids. Germline CDR1 reads MDHEN; CDR2 reads SYDVKM. V dropped 7 bases and J dropped 4 bases, with 10 bases sitting between them. CDR3 protein: CASKAGSTEAFF. The CDR3 DNA is TGTGCCAGCAAAGCGGGAAGCACTGAAGCTTTCTTT.

The chain recombines TRBV27 with TRBJ1-1; 10 positions match TRBD1. Per germline, CDR1 MNHEY and CDR2 SMNVEV (reference sequence). The CDR3 length is 17 residues. Unmatched junction bases numbered 11, after V lost 2 bases and J lost 5 bases. This chain's CDR3 is CASSLKNPGQGLTEAFF. For the CDR3, the DNA is TGTGCCAGCAGTTTAAAGAACCCGGGACAGGGGTTGACTGAAGCTTTCTTT.